This T cell receptor (beta chain) was captured by sequencing in a study of T cell clonality in common variable immunodeficiency. Ten or more counts support this clone. The read finishes 3 residues shy of the CDR3 end, and the germline J gene is used to complete it. Assay used: immunoSEQ multiplex PCR; TCRdb lists only in-frame clones, some missing. The specimen has some 28,000 clones, none found just once. This CDR3 spans 12 amino acids. V lost 2 bases to trimming and J lost 5 bases, with 7 bases between them. The V gene's germline CDR1 is ENHRY and CDR2 SYGVKD. Source material: peripheral blood mononuclear cells. The chain joins TRBV10-3 to TRBJ2-7, with a weak D call TRBD2 (5 bases). This receptor was obtained from a person aged 18-69 years in good health. CDR3 sequence reads: CAISERGDEQYF. CDR3 DNA (partial): TGTGCCATCAGTGAGCGGGGTGACGAG.